A few counts support the clone carrying this TCR beta chain. Its antigen is currently unknown. The study sequenced cultured CD4+ T cell DNA using the Oncomine TCR Beta short-read assay. TCRdb independently ran MiXCR on the PCR reads; one entry per CDR3 protein. This repertoire shows some 14,000 distinct CDR3 sequences, roughly 61% found once; its top ten account for roughly 7.3%. Germline CDR1 reads DFQATT; CDR2 reads SNEGSKA (reference sequence). The CDR3 totals 12 residues. This sample is drawn from a study of vaccination and CD4 T cells after COVID-19. The overall study: Control cultures were supplied with a CEFX pool, an HIV-1 Nef pool, or no peptide at all. General study results and limits: Analysis of convalescent patients found that 304 of 307 vaccine-specific clones were spike mono-reactive. For SARS-CoV-2-reactive clonotypes, the median went from approximately 21 to 38, a nonsignificant increase.

Indicated treatment: approximately 10-day PBMC culture with coronavirus spike peptide pools or control peptides (ViraFEST assay). Under the ViraFEST approach, antigen-specific T cells were expanded with peptide pools and TCRs subsequently sequenced. The receptor was derived from a human donor who had recovered from COVID-19. The source material was CD4+ T cells from blood, cultured in vitro. The chain employs TRBV20-1 and TRBJ1-2; D perhaps matches TRBD1 (5 bases). CDR3 DNA sequence: TGCAGGTACGGGGCAGGAGACTATGGCTACACCTTC. It yields the protein CRYGAGDYGYTF.